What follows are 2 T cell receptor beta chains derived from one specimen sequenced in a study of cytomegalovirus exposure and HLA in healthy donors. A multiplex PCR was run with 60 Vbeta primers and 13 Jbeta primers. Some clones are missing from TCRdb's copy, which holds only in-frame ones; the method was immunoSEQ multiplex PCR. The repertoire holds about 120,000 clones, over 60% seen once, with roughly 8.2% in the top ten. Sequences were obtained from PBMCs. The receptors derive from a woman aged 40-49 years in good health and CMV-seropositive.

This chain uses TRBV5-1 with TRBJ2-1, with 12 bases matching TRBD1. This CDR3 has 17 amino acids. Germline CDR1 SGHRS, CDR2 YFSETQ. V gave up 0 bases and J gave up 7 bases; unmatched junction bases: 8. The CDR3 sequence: CASSLGNSGQGANEQFF. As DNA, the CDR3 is TGCGCCAGCAGCTTGGGAAACTCGGGACAGGGGGCAAATGAGCAGTTCTTC.

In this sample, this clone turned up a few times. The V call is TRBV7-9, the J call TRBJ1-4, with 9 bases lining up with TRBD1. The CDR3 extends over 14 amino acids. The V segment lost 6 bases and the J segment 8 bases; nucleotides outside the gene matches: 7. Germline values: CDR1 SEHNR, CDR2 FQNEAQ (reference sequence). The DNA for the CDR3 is TGTGCCAGCAGATCCCGACAGGGGGAGGAAAAACTGTTTTTT. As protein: CASRSRQGEEKLFF.